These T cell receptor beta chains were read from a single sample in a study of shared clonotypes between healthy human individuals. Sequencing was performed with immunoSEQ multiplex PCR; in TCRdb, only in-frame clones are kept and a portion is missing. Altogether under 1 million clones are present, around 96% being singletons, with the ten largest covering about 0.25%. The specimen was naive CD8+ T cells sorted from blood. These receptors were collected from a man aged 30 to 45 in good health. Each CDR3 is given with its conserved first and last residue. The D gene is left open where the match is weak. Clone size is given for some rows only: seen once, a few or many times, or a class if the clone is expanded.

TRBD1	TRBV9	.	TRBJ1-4	TGTGCCAGCAGCCCTCTAGGGACAGGGTATGAAAAACTGTTTTTT	CASSPLGTGYEKLFF
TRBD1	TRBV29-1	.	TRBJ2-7	TGCAGCGTTGATCCCGGGACAGGGGGCTACGAGCAGTACTTC	CSVDPGTGGYEQYF
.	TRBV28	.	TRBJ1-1	TGTGCCAGCAGTTTACCTCCGCAACAGGGAAGGGCTGAAGCTTTCTTT	CASSLPPQQGRAEAFF
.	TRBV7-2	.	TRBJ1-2	TGTTTCTCAGGGGAGGACTATGGCTACACCTTC	CFSGEDYGYTF
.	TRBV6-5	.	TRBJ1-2	TGTGCCAGCAGTTCAGGGATAGGGAGCTATGGCTACACCTTC	CASSSGIGSYGYTF
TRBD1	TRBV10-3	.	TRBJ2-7	TGTGCCACCACGACCTCCGGGACAGGGGCCTACGAGCAGTACTTC	CATTTSGTGAYEQYF
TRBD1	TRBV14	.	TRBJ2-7	TGTGCCAGCAGCCAGGAGGACAGGGGAGTCTACGAGCAGTACTTC	CASSQEDRGVYEQYF
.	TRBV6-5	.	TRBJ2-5	TGTGCCAGCAGCCAAGACAGATTTGAGGAGACCCAGTACTTC	CASSQDRFEETQYF
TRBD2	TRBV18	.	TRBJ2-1	TGTGCCAGCTCACCGCCCGGACTAGCGCGTGGCTATGAGCAGTTCTTC	CASSPPGLARGYEQFF
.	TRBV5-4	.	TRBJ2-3	TGTGCCAGCAGCAGAGGGTTTGACTCAGGAAGTACGCAGTATTTT	CASSRGFDSGSTQYF
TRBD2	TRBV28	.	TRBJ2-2	TGTGCCAGCAGTTTATACAAAACGGGACTAGCTATCGCCGGGGAGCTGTTTTTT	CASSLYKTGLAIAGELFF
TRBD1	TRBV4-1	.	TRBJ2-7	TGCGCCAGCAGCCAAATTCCCCCGGGACAGGGGACGGAATACGAGCAGTACTTC	CASSQIPPGQGTEYEQYF
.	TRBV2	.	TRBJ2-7	TGTGCCAGCAGTCCAGACCTGGCGGACGAGCAGTACTTC	CASSPDLADEQYF
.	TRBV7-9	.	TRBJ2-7	TGTGCCAGCAGCCCGAGGACGGGCTCCTACGAGCAGTACTTC	CASSPRTGSYEQYF
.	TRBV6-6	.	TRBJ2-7	TGTGCCAGCACCAAAAACACCTACGAGCAGTACTTC	CASTKNTYEQYF
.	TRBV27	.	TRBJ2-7	TGTGCCAGCAGACGTGGACATGGAAGTGGTTCCGAGCAGTACTTC	CASRRGHGSGSEQYF
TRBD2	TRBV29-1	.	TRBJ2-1	TGCAGCGCACAGGATCTAGCGGGCTCCTACAATGAGCAGTTCTTC	CSAQDLAGSYNEQFF
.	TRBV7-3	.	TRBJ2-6	TGTGCCAGCAGCTTAAGAGAAGGCAGGGAGCTGACTTTC	CASSLREGRELTF
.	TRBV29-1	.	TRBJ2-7	TGCAGCGTTGAAGGAGACAGCTACGAGCAGTACTTC	CSVEGDSYEQYF
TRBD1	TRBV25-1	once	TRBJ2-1	TGTGCCAGCAGGGGGACAGGGAGGGAGCAGTTCTTC	CASRGTGREQFF
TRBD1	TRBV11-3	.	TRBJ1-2	TGTGCCAGCAGCTTAGACTTCGGACAGGGGTCGAACGGCTACACCTTC	CASSLDFGQGSNGYTF
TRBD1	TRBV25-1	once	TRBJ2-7	TGTGCCAGCAGTGATCGGACAGGGCTCTCCTACGAGCAGTACTTC	CASSDRTGLSYEQYF
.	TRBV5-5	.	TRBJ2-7	TGTGCCAGCAGCCTAGGACTCATTTACGAGCAGTACTTC	CASSLGLIYEQYF
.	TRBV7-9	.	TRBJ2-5	TGTGCCAGCAGCTTAGTTGGCATAGAGCGAGGCCCGTACTTC	CASSLVGIERGPYF
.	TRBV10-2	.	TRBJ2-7	TGCGCCAGCAGTGAGTCCTGGGGCGGGACCGAGCAGTACTTC	CASSESWGGTEQYF
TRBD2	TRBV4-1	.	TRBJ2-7	TGCGCCAGCAGCCAAGCAGGCGGGACTACCATGTTCGGCAACGAGCAGTACTTC	CASSQAGGTTMFGNEQYF
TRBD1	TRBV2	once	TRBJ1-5	TGTGCTACGCAACAGGGGGGCAATCAGCCCCAGCATTTT	CATQQGGNQPQHF
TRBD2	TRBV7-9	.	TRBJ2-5	TGTGCCAGCAGCTCCTCCAAGGGACTAGCGGGACCACAAGAGACCCAGTACTTC	CASSSSKGLAGPQETQYF
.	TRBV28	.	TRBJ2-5	TGTGCCAGCAACGGGTTACAAATACTCCAAGAGACCCAGTACTTC	CASNGLQILQETQYF
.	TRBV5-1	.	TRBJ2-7	TGCGCCAGCAGCTTCCAAGAGGGATACGAGCAGTACTTC	CASSFQEGYEQYF
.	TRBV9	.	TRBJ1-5	TGTGCCAGCAGCGCCGGGGGGACCAATCAGCCCCAGCATTTT	CASSAGGTNQPQHF
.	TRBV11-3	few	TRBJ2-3	TGTGCCAGCAGCTTAGACACAGATACGCAGTATTTT	CASSLDTDTQYF
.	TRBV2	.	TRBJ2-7	TGTGCCATCCAGGTCGGGAGTGCCTACGAGCAGTACTTC	CAIQVGSAYEQYF
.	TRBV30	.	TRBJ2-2	TGTGCCTGGATAGAGGGCCCGGGAACCGGGGAGCTGTTTTTT	CAWIEGPGTGELFF
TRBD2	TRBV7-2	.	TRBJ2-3	TGTGCCAGCAGCTTAGCTAGCGGGGCCACAGATACGCAGTATTTT	CASSLASGATDTQYF
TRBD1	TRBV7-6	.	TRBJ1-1	TGTGCCAGCAGTCCCGGGGGGGGACAGGGGGCAACTGAAGCTTTCTTT	CASSPGGGQGATEAFF
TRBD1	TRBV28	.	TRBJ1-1	TGTGCCAGCAGTTTCCCGACAGGGTCTAACACTGAAGCTTTCTTT	CASSFPTGSNTEAFF
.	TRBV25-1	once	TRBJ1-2	TGTGCCAGCAGTAAATCCACGGGGGGCGCCTGGGGCTACACCTTC	CASSKSTGGAWGYTF
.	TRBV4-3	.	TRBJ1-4	TGCGCCAGCAGCCAAGTTTCGGGGTTTGAAAAACTGTTTTTT	CASSQVSGFEKLFF
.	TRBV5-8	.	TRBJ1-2	TGTGCCAGCAGCCAACATGCGGGGGACTATGGCTACACCTTC	CASSQHAGDYGYTF
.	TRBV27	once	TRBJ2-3	TGTGCCAGCAGTTTAGGGCTAGAGGCAGATACGCAGTATTTT	CASSLGLEADTQYF
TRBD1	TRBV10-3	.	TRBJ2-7	TGTGCCATCAGGAAGTTGGAGGACAGGGGCCACGAGCAGTACTTC	CAIRKLEDRGHEQYF
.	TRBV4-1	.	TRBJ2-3	TGCGCCAGCAGCCAAGAGAGGGACGGAAACACAGATACGCAGTATTTT	CASSQERDGNTDTQYF
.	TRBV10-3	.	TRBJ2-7	TGTGCCTCAACCGGGGAGACCTACGAGCAGTACTTC	CASTGETYEQYF
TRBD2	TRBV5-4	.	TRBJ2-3	TGTGCCAGCAGCGCGGCTAGCGGACCACAGGATACGCAGTATTTT	CASSAASGPQDTQYF
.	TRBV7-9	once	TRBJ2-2	TGTGCCAGCAGCTTAGGTACAAGGACTCACACCGGGGAGCTGTTTTTT	CASSLGTRTHTGELFF
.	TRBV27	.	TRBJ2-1	TGTGCCAGCAGTTTATCCTGGCGAGGTGAGCAGTTCTTC	CASSLSWRGEQFF
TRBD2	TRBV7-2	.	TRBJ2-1	TGTGCCAGCAGCTTACTAATAGCGGGAGGGCACTACAATGAGCAGTTCTTC	CASSLLIAGGHYNEQFF
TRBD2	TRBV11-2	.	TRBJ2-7	TGTGCCAGCAGCCACCTAGCGGGAGGGTCGTACGAGCAGTACTTC	CASSHLAGGSYEQYF
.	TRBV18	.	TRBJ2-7	TGTGCCAGCTCATCCCCGGCCGGTCCTACCTACGAGCAGTACTTC	CASSSPAGPTYEQYF
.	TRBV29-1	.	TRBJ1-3	TGCAGCGTCTCTACAGGGTCTGGAAACACCATATATTTT	CSVSTGSGNTIYF
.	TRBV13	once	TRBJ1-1	TGTGCCAGCAGCTTAGGTGAGGGGGGCACTGAAGCTTTCTTT	CASSLGEGGTEAFF
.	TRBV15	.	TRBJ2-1	TGTGCCACCAGCAGACCTCGCGTGAACTACAATGAGCAGTTCTTC	CATSRPRVNYNEQFF
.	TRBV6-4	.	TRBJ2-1	TGTGCCAGCAGTGACCGCGGGTCTAACAATGAGCAGTTCTTC	CASSDRGSNNEQFF
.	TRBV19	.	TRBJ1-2	TGTGCCAGTAGTGCCTATGGCTACACCTTC	CASSAYGYTF
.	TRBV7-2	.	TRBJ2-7	TGTGCCAGCAGCTTAGAAGGGCCCCCAAAATACGAGCAGTACTTC	CASSLEGPPKYEQYF
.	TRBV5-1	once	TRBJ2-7	TGCGCCAGCAGCGGGACAGCGGGACCGCCCGAGCAGTACTTC	CASSGTAGPPEQYF
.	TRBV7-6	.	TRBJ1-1	TGTGCCAGCAGCTTAGAGGCAGGGATGAACACTGAAGCTTTCTTT	CASSLEAGMNTEAFF
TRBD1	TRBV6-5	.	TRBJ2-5	TGTGCCAGCAGTTACTCCACAGGGGATGAGACCCAGTACTTC	CASSYSTGDETQYF